This is a list of T cell receptor beta chains from one sample in a study of cytomegalovirus exposure and HLA in healthy donors. Method: immunoSEQ multiplex PCR; TCRdb's copy keeps in-frame clones and lacks some. The profile shows about 160,000 clones, approximately 70% of them singletons. Sequenced sample: PBMCs. These receptors came from a young man in good health and CMV-seropositive. The CDR3 runs from the conserved cysteine through the conserved F or W. A D gene is named only where the DNA matches it firmly. Only some rows state a clone size, as once, few, many or a class for expanded clones.

j_call d_call v_call clone_size cdr3_aa cdr3_nt
TRBJ2-5 TRBD2 TRBV7-6 - CASSPLAGGDETQYF TGTGCCAGCAGCCCCCTAGCGGGAGGAGACGAGACCCAGTACTTC
TRBJ2-4 - TRBV7-2 - CASSPLSVDIQYF TGTGCCAGCAGCCCTCTATCCGTGGACATTCAGTACTTC
TRBJ1-1 TRBD1 TRBV6-1 few CASIWDRANTEAFF TGTGCCAGCATCTGGGACAGGGCGAACACTGAAGCTTTCTTT
TRBJ1-6 - TRBV5-1 - CASTPDPESMRVPLHF TGCGCCAGCACTCCCGATCCAGAGTCGATGAGGGTTCCGCTCCACTTT
TRBJ2-2 TRBD2 TRBV5-1 - CASSSGTTNTGELFF TGCGCCAGCAGCTCCGGGACTACGAACACCGGGGAGCTGTTTTTT
TRBJ2-4 - TRBV5-1 - CASSSDRTDKNIQYF TGCGCCAGCAGCTCCGACAGGACGGACAAAAACATTCAGTACTTC
TRBJ2-1 - TRBV29-1 - CSGGGTLGRDEQFF TGCAGCGGAGGAGGGACTCTTGGGCGCGATGAGCAGTTCTTC
TRBJ1-3 TRBD1 TRBV5-6 - CASSWGQGPGNTIYF TGTGCCAGCAGCTGGGGACAGGGCCCTGGAAACACCATATATTTT
TRBJ2-3 - TRBV13 - CASSPEGGASTDTQYF TGTGCCAGCAGCCCTGAAGGAGGGGCTAGCACAGATACGCAGTATTTT
TRBJ1-1 TRBD1 TRBV5-6 - CASSLDGTGGSGTEAFF TGTGCCAGCAGCTTGGATGGGACAGGGGGCTCTGGCACTGAAGCTTTCTTT
TRBJ1-2 - TRBV27 - CASGRGGMSGYTF TGTGCCAGCGGCCGGGGGGGAATGAGTGGCTACACCTTC
TRBJ1-1 TRBD1 TRBV2 - CASSTGAEAFF TGTGCCAGCAGCACAGGGGCCGAAGCTTTCTTT
TRBJ2-5 TRBD2 TRBV5-1 few CASSLESLAGGRIQETQYF TGCGCCAGCAGCTTGGAGTCGCTAGCGGGGGGGCGCATCCAAGAGACCCAGTACTTC
TRBJ2-3 TRBD2 TRBV30 - CAWSDRGGTDTQYF TGTGCCTGGAGTGACCGGGGGGGCACAGATACGCAGTATTTT
TRBJ1-6 TRBD1 TRBV25-1 - CASSQGQGESSPLHF TGTGCCAGCAGCCAGGGACAGGGAGAAAGTTCACCCCTCCACTTT
TRBJ2-5 TRBD2 TRBV11-2 - CASSPTSGGLGAGTQYF TGTGCCAGCAGCCCGACTAGCGGGGGGCTTGGGGCCGGGACCCAGTACTTC
TRBJ2-3 - TRBV6-5 once CASSYSGAGADTQYF TGTGCCAGCAGTTACTCCGGCGCAGGGGCAGATACGCAGTATTTT
TRBJ2-2 - TRBV2 - CASSDLGTANTGELFF TGTGCCAGCAGTGACCTGGGGACTGCGAACACCGGGGAGCTGTTTTTT
TRBJ1-1 TRBD1 TRBV10-1 - CASSDQGARNTEAFF TGCGCCAGCAGTGATCAGGGGGCGCGAAACACTGAAGCTTTCTTT
TRBJ1-5 TRBD1 TRBV18 - CASSPRDSGNQPQHF TGTGCCAGCTCACCACGGGACAGCGGCAATCAGCCCCAGCATTTT
TRBJ2-1 TRBD1 TRBV9 few CASSVGTVENEQFF TGTGCCAGCAGCGTGGGGACAGTAGAGAATGAGCAGTTCTTC
TRBJ1-1 - TRBV19 - CASSARQANTEAFF TGTGCCAGTAGTGCCAGACAGGCGAACACTGAAGCTTTCTTT
TRBJ1-5 TRBD1 TRBV7-2 - CASSLLPGQGDVGQPQHF TGTGCCAGCAGCTTATTGCCTGGACAGGGGGATGTAGGTCAGCCCCAGCATTTT
TRBJ2-2 - TRBV5-1 - CASRPGQNTGELFF TGCGCCAGCAGGCCGGGACAGAACACCGGGGAGCTGTTTTTT
TRBJ1-1 - TRBV27 - CASSLSDSPNTEAFF TGTGCCAGCAGTTTATCAGACAGCCCGAACACTGAAGCTTTCTTT
TRBJ2-2 TRBD1 TRBV4-1 - CASSPRQGPGELFF TGCGCCAGCAGCCCGAGACAGGGACCCGGGGAGCTGTTTTTT
TRBJ1-1 TRBD1 TRBV6-5 - CATKTGGLYTEAFF TGTGCCACCAAGACAGGGGGCCTATACACTGAAGCTTTCTTT
TRBJ1-5 - TRBV6-1 - CASRGGGANQPQHF TGTGCCAGCAGGGGGGGAGGTGCGAATCAGCCCCAGCATTTT
TRBJ2-2 TRBD1 TRBV10-3 few CAIRGQGANTGELFF TGTGCCATCAGGGGACAGGGGGCGAACACCGGGGAGCTGTTTTTT
TRBJ2-4 TRBD2 TRBV6-5 - CASSPLAGAGGIQYF TGTGCCAGCAGCCCACTAGCGGGAGCGGGGGGCATTCAGTACTTC
TRBJ2-1 TRBD1 TRBV4-1 - CASSPPPLTGQGASYNEQFF TGCGCCAGCAGCCCACCTCCTCTAACAGGACAGGGGGCTTCCTACAATGAGCAGTTCTTC
TRBJ2-3 TRBD1 TRBV19 - CASSKGQGPDTQYF TGTGCCAGTAGTAAGGGACAGGGACCAGATACGCAGTATTTT
TRBJ2-6 TRBD2 TRBV29-1 - CSVARGGETGANVLTF TGCAGCGTCGCTCGGGGGGGAGAGACTGGGGCCAACGTCCTGACTTTC
TRBJ2-2 - TRBV9 - CASSVDGSGELFF TGTGCCAGCAGCGTAGACGGTTCCGGGGAGCTGTTTTTT
TRBJ1-4 - TRBV6-5 few CASREQGREKLFF TGTGCCAGCAGGGAACAGGGTCGTGAAAAACTGTTTTTT
TRBJ1-2 TRBD1 TRBV19 once CASTTDRGMAYGYTF TGTGCCAGTACCACAGACAGGGGGATGGCCTATGGCTACACCTTC
TRBJ2-1 - TRBV7-9 - CASSPLYNEQFF TGTGCCAGCAGCCCCTTGTACAATGAGCAGTTCTTC
TRBJ2-2 TRBD2 TRBV5-1 - CASSWTSGRTGELFF TGCGCCAGCAGCTGGACTAGCGGGAGAACCGGGGAGCTGTTTTTT
TRBJ1-2 TRBD1 TRBV5-6 - CASALNLGQGSAGYTF TGTGCCAGCGCCTTGAACCTGGGACAGGGGTCGGCTGGCTACACCTTC
TRBJ1-4 - TRBV30 - CAWSTTSGSTNEKLFF TGTGCCTGGAGTACAACTTCAGGGTCAACTAATGAAAAACTGTTTTTT
TRBJ1-6 - TRBV9 - CASSVDQGGNSPLHF TGTGCCAGCAGCGTAGACCAGGGAGGGAATTCACCCCTCCACTTT
TRBJ1-4 TRBD1 TRBV7-9 - CASSDPDRVFHEKLFF TGTGCCAGCAGCGACCCGGACAGGGTTTTTCATGAAAAACTGTTTTTT
TRBJ1-2 - TRBV2 - CASSVKRNEGYTF TGTGCCAGCAGTGTGAAGAGAAATGAAGGCTACACCTTC
TRBJ1-2 TRBD1 TRBV28 - CASSSDRGGYGYTF TGTGCCAGCAGCTCTGACAGGGGCGGGTATGGCTACACCTTC
TRBJ2-2 - TRBV19 - CAGGQNTGELFF TGTGCCGGCGGACAGAACACCGGGGAGCTGTTTTTT
TRBJ2-3 - TRBV13 - CASTLPLRSSTQYF TGTGCCAGCACCCTCCCGTTGAGGAGTAGTACGCAGTATTTT
TRBJ1-1 - TRBV15 - CATMEGPNTEAFF TGTGCCACCATGGAGGGACCGAACACTGAAGCTTTCTTT
TRBJ1-4 - TRBV28 - CASSSREKLFF TGTGCCAGCAGTTCCCGTGAAAAACTGTTTTTT
TRBJ1-1 - TRBV2 - CASSGHRNTEAFF TGTGCCAGCAGTGGTCACAGAAACACTGAAGCTTTCTTT
TRBJ2-5 - TRBV9 - CASSAPGHLAKDQETQYF TGTGCCAGCAGCGCACCGGGACACTTAGCTAAGGACCAAGAGACCCAGTACTTC
TRBJ1-1 - TRBV5-1 - CASSGGRRDTEAFF TGCGCCAGCAGCGGCGGGCGTCGCGACACTGAAGCTTTCTTT
TRBJ1-1 - TRBV4-1 - CASSQARPNTEAFF TGCGCCAGCAGCCAAGCTAGGCCTAACACTGAAGCTTTCTTT
TRBJ1-1 - TRBV14 - CASSRPSGANTEAFF TGTGCCAGCAGCCGCCCATCAGGGGCGAACACTGAAGCTTTCTTT
TRBJ1-4 - TRBV5-4 - CASSLNPGDPNEKLFF TGTGCCAGCAGCCTCAACCCGGGGGACCCAAATGAAAAACTGTTTTTT
TRBJ2-3 - TRBV4-1 - CASSQVPTSTDTQYF TGCGCCAGCAGCCAAGTCCCCACTAGCACAGATACGCAGTATTTT